This is a list of T cell receptor beta chains from one sample in a study of blood T cell repertoires in COVID-19. Sequenced by immunoSEQ multiplex PCR; TCRdb stores in-frame clones only, minus some. The repertoire consists of some 96,000 clones, with roughly nine tenths occurring once and the leading ten covering about 2.2%. Sequenced sample: peripheral blood. The receptors derive from a middle-aged man with active COVID-19. Both conserved end residues are part of each CDR3. Each record gives: J gene, V gene, clone size, D gene, CDR3 DNA, CDR3 protein. D genes are given only for firm matches. The size of a clone is reported for some rows only, either as once, few or many, or as a class for expanded clones.

TRBJ1-1,TRBV14,-,-,TGTGCCAGCAGCCAAGAAACCCGCTCGAGAGCTTTCTTT,CASSQETRSRAFF
TRBJ2-3,TRBV6-5,-,-,TGTGCCAGCAGTCGCGACGGGGATAGCACAGATACGCAGTATTTT,CASSRDGDSTDTQYF
TRBJ2-3,TRBV5-1,-,-,TGCGCCAGCAGCCTGCGGTTCGGCCGAGATACGCAGTATTTT,CASSLRFGRDTQYF
TRBJ2-1,TRBV5-8,once,TRBD1,TGTGCCAGCAGCTCGGGACAGGTTTACAATGAGCAGTTCTTC,CASSSGQVYNEQFF
TRBJ2-1,TRBV7-9,-,-,TGTGCCAGCAGCCACGGACAGAACAATGAGCAGTTCTTC,CASSHGQNNEQFF
TRBJ2-1,TRBV7-6,once,TRBD2,TGTGCCAGCAGCCTCGACCAAGGACTAGTCTCCTACAATGAGCAGTTCTTC,CASSLDQGLVSYNEQFF
TRBJ1-1,TRBV18,-,-,TGTGCCAGCTCACCGATTCTGTCCCAGGGGACTGAAGCTTTCTTT,CASSPILSQGTEAFF
TRBJ1-1,TRBV6-1,-,-,TGTGCCAGCAGTGAATCTCGGGGGAACTCTGAAGCTTTCTTT,CASSESRGNSEAFF
TRBJ1-2,TRBV5-4,-,TRBD1,TGTGCCAGCAGCCGCGACAGGGAATATGGCTACACCTTC,CASSRDREYGYTF
TRBJ1-1,TRBV9,-,-,TGTGCCAGCAGCGTAGCTACGAACACTGAAGCTTTCTTT,CASSVATNTEAFF
TRBJ2-1,TRBV30,once,TRBD2,TGTGCCTGGAGACTAGCGGGAGCCCCCCATGAGCAGTTCTTC,CAWRLAGAPHEQFF
TRBJ2-5,TRBV6-2/TRBV6-3,-,TRBD1,TGTGCCAGCAGCCTCAGTACAGGGGGAGCGCGGAAGACCCAGTACTTC,CASSLSTGGARKTQYF
TRBJ2-5,TRBV28,once,-,TGTGCCAGCAGGACACGAGCAGGGATTCTGTACTTC,CASRTRAGILYF
TRBJ1-1,TRBV15,once,-,TGTGCCACCAGCACCCGGGACACCATGGAAGCAGCTTTCTTT,CATSTRDTMEAAFF
TRBJ1-1,TRBV11-2,-,-,TGTGCCAGCAGCTTAGACCCGGACAGGAACACTGAAGCTTTCTTT,CASSLDPDRNTEAFF
TRBJ1-3,TRBV3-1/TRBV3-2,-,-,TGTGCCAGCAGCCTTCCCGGGATCTCTGGAAACACCATATATTTT,CASSLPGISGNTIYF
TRBJ2-1,TRBV5-1,-,-,TGCGCCAGCAGCCCGTTAGCTCCGGGCAATGAGCAGTTCTTC,CASSPLAPGNEQFF
TRBJ1-1,TRBV6-5,-,-,TGTGCCAGCATGGGAGACATGAACACTGAAGCTTTCTTT,CASMGDMNTEAFF
TRBJ2-2,TRBV5-6,once,TRBD1,TGTGCCAGCACCACCCCCGGGACAGGCACCGGGGAGCTGTTTTTT,CASTTPGTGTGELFF
TRBJ1-2,TRBV12-3/TRBV12-4,-,-,TGTGCCAGCAGTTTCATGGCACGCTATGGCTACACCTTC,CASSFMARYGYTF
TRBJ2-1,TRBV19,-,TRBD2,TGTGCCAGTAGTATTATGACTAGCGGGAGTGATGAGCAGTTCTTC,CASSIMTSGSDEQFF
TRBJ2-2,TRBV6-6,-,TRBD1,TGTGCCAGCAGTTACAGCCAGGGGGCGGGGACCGGGGAGCTGTTTTTT,CASSYSQGAGTGELFF
TRBJ1-5,TRBV5-8,once,TRBD1,TGTGCCAGCAGCTCCAGGACAGGGCTATGGGGCAATCAGCCCCAGCATTTT,CASSSRTGLWGNQPQHF
TRBJ2-5,TRBV4-2,-,TRBD1,TGTGCCAGCAGCCAAGAGACAGGGTTAGAGACCCAGTACTTC,CASSQETGLETQYF
TRBJ2-7,TRBV3-1/TRBV3-2,-,TRBD2,TGTGCCAGCAGCCAAGATTCTCTGGGAGCGGGGAGACTATCGCAGCAGTACTTC,CASSQDSLGAGRLSQQYF
TRBJ2-3,TRBV29-1,-,-,TGCAGCGTTGACACTATAGATACGCAGTATTTT,CSVDTIDTQYF
TRBJ1-1,TRBV7-2,-,TRBD1,TGTGCCAGCAGCTTATACAGGGGGGTTAGAGCTTTCTTT,CASSLYRGVRAFF
TRBJ1-3,TRBV19,-,-,TGTGCCAGTAGATCGGCGGGGGGGTCTGGAAACACCATATATTTT,CASRSAGGSGNTIYF
TRBJ1-1,TRBV4-2,-,TRBD1,TGTGCCAGCAGCCAAGGGGGACAGGGGGCCCCTGAAGCTTTCTTT,CASSQGGQGAPEAFF
TRBJ1-1,TRBV12-3/TRBV12-4,many,TRBD1,TGTGCCAGCGGGACAACAGGGGGGACTGAAGCTTTCTTT,CASGTTGGTEAFF
TRBJ2-3,TRBV29-1,few,TRBD2,TGCAGCGTTGTACGGGGGGCAGATACGCAGTATTTT,CSVVRGADTQYF
TRBJ2-3,TRBV11-2,-,TRBD1,TGTGCCAGCAGCTTTTCCGGGACAGTGAACACAGATACGCAGTATTTT,CASSFSGTVNTDTQYF
TRBJ1-1,TRBV11-2,once,-,TGTGCCAGCAGCTTACTTCCAGTGAACACTGAAGCTTTCTTT,CASSLLPVNTEAFF
TRBJ2-3,TRBV5-4,once,TRBD2,TGTGCCAGCAGCACCGTTCTAGCGGGCACAGATACGCAGTATTTT,CASSTVLAGTDTQYF
TRBJ2-2,TRBV27,-,TRBD1,TGTGCCAGCAGCCATGGACAGGGCACCGGGGAGCTGTTTTTT,CASSHGQGTGELFF
TRBJ2-3,TRBV7-2,-,-,TGTGCCAGCAGCTTAGGGTTCGGAGAGACAGATACGCAGTATTTT,CASSLGFGETDTQYF
TRBJ2-5,TRBV11-3,-,TRBD1,TGTGCCAGCAGGCCGGGACAGTCAGAAGGGACCCAGTACTTC,CASRPGQSEGTQYF
TRBJ1-2,TRBV13,once,-,TGTGCCAGCAGCGTCCGCGGGGCGGACTATGGCTACACCTTC,CASSVRGADYGYTF
TRBJ1-1,TRBV7-2,-,-,TGTGCCAGCAGCTTAGGAGGTTTGAACACTGAAGCTTTCTTT,CASSLGGLNTEAFF
TRBJ1-2,TRBV5-1,-,TRBD1,TGCGCCAGCAATAGACAGGGCTCAAACTATGGCTACACCTTC,CASNRQGSNYGYTF
TRBJ1-6,TRBV4-1,-,-,TGCGCCAGCAGCCAAGAACCCGTTGGGGGGTCACCCCTCCACTTT,CASSQEPVGGSPLHF
TRBJ2-7,TRBV11-1,-,-,TGTGCCAGCAGCTTATTAACGGGAAGCTCCTACGAGCAGTACTTC,CASSLLTGSSYEQYF
TRBJ1-4,TRBV6-6,-,-,TGTGCCAGCAGACTCCAGGGTGGGAATGAAAAACTGTTTTTT,CASRLQGGNEKLFF
TRBJ2-7,TRBV27,once,TRBD1,TGTGCCAGCAGTCCGAGCGGACAGGGGACAGGGGAGCAGTACTTC,CASSPSGQGTGEQYF
TRBJ2-3,TRBV5-1,-,TRBD2,TGCGCCAGCAGCCTCACTAGCGGGGGGGCAGATACGCAGTATTTT,CASSLTSGGADTQYF
TRBJ2-2,TRBV11-2,-,-,TGTGCCAGCAGCTTAGTCACGTGGCATAACGCGAACACCGGGGAGCTGTTTTTT,CASSLVTWHNANTGELFF
TRBJ2-7,TRBV27,once,TRBD1,TGTGCCAGCTGGGGACAGAGGAGCTCCTACGAGCAGTACTTC,CASWGQRSSYEQYF
TRBJ1-5,TRBV18,-,-,TGTGCCAGCTCACCAAATGGGCAGGTAAATCAGCCCCAGCATTTT,CASSPNGQVNQPQHF
TRBJ2-7,TRBV4-1,-,TRBD1,TGCGCCAGCAGCCAAACGGTGGACAGGGGCCACGAGCAGTACTTC,CASSQTVDRGHEQYF
TRBJ2-2,TRBV11-2,-,-,TGTGCCAGCAGCTTCCGGCAAAGGGGGACCGGGGAGCTGTTTTTT,CASSFRQRGTGELFF
TRBJ1-5,TRBV19,-,-,TGTGCCAGTAGTATCGGGACTGGGAGGAATCAGCCCCAGCATTTT,CASSIGTGRNQPQHF
TRBJ2-3,TRBV6-5,-,TRBD1,TGTGCCAGCAGAGCGGCATTGGACAGGCAACATACGCAGTATTTT,CASRAALDRQHTQYF
TRBJ1-6,TRBV5-6,-,-,TGTGCCAGCAGCTTGAGGGGTCATAATTCACCCCTCCACTTT,CASSLRGHNSPLHF
TRBJ2-3,TRBV7-2,-,-,TGTGCCAGCAGCTTACCCCCAAGCACAGATACGCAGTATTTT,CASSLPPSTDTQYF
TRBJ1-5,TRBV5-6,-,-,TGTGCCAGCAGCTTCTCGGGCAATCAGCCCCAGCATTTT,CASSFSGNQPQHF